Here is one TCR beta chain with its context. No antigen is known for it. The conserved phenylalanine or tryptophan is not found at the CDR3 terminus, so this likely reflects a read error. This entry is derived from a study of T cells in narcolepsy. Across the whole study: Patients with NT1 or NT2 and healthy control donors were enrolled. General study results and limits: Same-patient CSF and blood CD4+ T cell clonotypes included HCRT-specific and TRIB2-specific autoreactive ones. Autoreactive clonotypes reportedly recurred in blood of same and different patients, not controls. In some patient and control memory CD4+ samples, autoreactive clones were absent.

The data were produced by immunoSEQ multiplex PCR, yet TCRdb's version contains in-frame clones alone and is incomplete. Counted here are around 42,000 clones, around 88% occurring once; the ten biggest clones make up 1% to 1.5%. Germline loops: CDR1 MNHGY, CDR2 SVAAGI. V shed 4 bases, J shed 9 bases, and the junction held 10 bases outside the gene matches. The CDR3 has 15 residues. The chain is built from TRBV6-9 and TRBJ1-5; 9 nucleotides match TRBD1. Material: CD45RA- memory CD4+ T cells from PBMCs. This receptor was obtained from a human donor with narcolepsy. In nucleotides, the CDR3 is TGTGCCAGCAGTTCAGGACAGGGGAAGTTATGGCCCCAGCATCTT. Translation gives CASSSGQGKLWPQHL.